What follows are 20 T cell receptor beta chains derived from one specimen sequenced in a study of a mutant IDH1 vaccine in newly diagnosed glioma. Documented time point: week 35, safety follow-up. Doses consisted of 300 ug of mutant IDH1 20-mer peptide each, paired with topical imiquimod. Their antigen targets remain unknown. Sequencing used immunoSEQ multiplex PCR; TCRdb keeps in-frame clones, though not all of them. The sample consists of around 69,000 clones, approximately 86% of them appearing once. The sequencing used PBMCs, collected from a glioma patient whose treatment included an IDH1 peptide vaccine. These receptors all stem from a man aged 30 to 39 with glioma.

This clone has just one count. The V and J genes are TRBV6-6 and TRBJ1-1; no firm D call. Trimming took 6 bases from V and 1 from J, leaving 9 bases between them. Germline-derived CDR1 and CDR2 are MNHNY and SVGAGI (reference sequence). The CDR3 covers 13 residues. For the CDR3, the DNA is TGTGCCAGCAGGACCAACTCGAACACTGAAGCTTTCTTT. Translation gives CASRTNSNTEAFF.

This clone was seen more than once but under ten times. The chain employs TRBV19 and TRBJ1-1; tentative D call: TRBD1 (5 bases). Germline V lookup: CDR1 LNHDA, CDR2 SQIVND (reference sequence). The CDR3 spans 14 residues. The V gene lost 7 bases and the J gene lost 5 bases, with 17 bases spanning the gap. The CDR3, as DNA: TGTGCCAGTAAGCGGAGGGGAAGAGAGACTGAAGCTTTCTTT. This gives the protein CASKRRGRETEAFF.

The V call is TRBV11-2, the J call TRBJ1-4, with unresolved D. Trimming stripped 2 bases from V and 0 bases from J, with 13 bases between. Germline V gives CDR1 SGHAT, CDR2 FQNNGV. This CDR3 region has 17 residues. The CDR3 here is CASSLHGGRATNEKLFF. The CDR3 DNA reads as TGTGCCAGCAGCTTACATGGCGGAAGGGCAACTAATGAAAAACTGTTTTTT.

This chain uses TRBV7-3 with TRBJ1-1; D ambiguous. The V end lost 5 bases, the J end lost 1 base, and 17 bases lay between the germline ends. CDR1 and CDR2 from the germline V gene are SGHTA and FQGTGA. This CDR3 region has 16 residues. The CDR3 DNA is TGTGCCAGCAGCCGAGTGGTCCCCTCAGGGAACACTGAAGCTTTCTTT. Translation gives CASSRVVPSGNTEAFF.

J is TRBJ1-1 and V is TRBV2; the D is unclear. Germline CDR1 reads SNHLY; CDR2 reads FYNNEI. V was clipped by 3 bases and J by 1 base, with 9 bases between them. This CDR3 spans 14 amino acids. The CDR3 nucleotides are TGTGCCAGCAGTGAGGGGTGGTCGAACACTGAAGCTTTCTTT. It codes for CASSEGWSNTEAFF.

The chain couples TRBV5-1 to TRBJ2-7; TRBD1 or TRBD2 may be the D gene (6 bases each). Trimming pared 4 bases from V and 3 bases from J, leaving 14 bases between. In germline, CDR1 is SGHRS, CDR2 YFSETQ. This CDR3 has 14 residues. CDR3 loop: CASSTEGGRYEQYF. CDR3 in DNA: TGCGCCAGCAGCACCGAGGGGGGCCGCTACGAGCAGTACTTC.

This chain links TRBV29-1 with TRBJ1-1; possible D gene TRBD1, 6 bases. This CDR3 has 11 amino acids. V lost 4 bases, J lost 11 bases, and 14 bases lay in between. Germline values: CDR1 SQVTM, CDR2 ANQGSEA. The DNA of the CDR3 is TGCAGCGTTGGGACAGTTGGCCTGGCTTTCTTT. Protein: CSVGTVGLAFF.

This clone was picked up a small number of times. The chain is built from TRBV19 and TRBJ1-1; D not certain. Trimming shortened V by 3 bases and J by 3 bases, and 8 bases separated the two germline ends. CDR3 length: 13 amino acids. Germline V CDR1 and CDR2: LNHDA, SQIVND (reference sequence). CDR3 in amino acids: CASSIGRHTEAFF. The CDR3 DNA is TGTGCCAGTAGTATCGGCAGGCACACTGAAGCTTTCTTT.

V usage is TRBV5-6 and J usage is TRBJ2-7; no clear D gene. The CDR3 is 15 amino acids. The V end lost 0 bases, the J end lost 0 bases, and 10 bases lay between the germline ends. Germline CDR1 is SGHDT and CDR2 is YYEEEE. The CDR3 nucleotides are TGTGCCAGCAGCTTGGGTTTCGGCAGCTCCTACGAGCAGTACTTC. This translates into CASSLGFGSSYEQYF.

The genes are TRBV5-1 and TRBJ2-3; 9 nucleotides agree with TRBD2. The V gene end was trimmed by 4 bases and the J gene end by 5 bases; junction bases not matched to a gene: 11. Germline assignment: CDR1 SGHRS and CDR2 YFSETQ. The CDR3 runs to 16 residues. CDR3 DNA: TGCGCCAGCAGCCCGGGGACTAGCCTCGGAGTAGATACGCAGTATTTT. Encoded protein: CASSPGTSLGVDTQYF.

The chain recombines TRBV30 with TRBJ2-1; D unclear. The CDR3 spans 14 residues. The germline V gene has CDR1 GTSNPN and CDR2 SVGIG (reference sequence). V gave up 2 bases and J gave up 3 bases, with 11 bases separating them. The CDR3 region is CAWSRQVIYNEQFF. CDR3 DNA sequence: TGTGCCTGGAGTCGGCAGGTCATCTACAATGAGCAGTTCTTC.

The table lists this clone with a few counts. In DNA, the CDR3 is TGCGCCAGCAGCTTGGAACCTGGCGGCATGTACAATGAGCAGTTCTTC. This gives the protein CASSLEPGGMYNEQFF. The chain is built from TRBV5-1 and TRBJ2-1; no clear D. Trimming pared 0 bases from V and 4 bases from J, leaving 14 bases between. The CDR3 runs to 16 residues. CDR1 and CDR2 (germline): SGHRS, YFSETQ.

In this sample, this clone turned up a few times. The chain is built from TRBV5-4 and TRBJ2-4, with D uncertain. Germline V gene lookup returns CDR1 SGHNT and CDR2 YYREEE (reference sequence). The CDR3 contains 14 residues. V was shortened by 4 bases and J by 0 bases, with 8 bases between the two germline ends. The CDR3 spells CASSTQLAKNIQYF. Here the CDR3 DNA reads TGTGCCAGCAGCACACAGTTAGCCAAAAACATTCAGTACTTC.

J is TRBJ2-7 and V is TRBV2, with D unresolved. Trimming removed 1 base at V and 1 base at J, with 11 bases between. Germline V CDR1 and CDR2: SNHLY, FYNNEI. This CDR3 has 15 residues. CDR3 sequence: CASSEGVGRSYEQYF. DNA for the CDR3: TGTGCCAGCAGTGAAGGTGTTGGCCGATCCTACGAGCAGTACTTC.

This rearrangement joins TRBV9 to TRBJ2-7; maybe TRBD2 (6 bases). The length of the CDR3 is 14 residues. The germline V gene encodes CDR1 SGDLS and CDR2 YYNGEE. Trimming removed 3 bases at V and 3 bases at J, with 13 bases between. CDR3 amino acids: CASSESSGGYEQYF. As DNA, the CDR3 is TGTGCCAGCAGCGAAAGCTCCGGGGGCTACGAGCAGTACTTC.

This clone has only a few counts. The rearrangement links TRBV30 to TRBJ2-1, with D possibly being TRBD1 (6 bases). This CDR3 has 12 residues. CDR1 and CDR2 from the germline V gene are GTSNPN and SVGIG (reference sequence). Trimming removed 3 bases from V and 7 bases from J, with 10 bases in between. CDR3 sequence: CAWRGRGNEQFF. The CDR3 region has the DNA TGTGCCTGGAGGGGAAGGGGGAATGAGCAGTTCTTC.

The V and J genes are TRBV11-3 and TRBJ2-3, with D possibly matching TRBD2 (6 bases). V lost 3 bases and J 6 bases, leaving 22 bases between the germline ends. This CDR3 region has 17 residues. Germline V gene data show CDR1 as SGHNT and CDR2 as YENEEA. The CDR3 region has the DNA TGTGCCAGCAGCTTTGGGGGAGTGGAGGGATTGACGGATACGCAGTATTTT. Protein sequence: CASSFGGVEGLTDTQYF.

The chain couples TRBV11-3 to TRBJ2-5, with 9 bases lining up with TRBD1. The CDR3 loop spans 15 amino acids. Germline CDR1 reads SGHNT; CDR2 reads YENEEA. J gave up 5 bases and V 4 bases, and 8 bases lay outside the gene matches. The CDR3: CASSSPGQGLETQYF. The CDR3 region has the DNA TGTGCCAGCAGCTCCCCCGGACAGGGGCTGGAGACCCAGTACTTC.

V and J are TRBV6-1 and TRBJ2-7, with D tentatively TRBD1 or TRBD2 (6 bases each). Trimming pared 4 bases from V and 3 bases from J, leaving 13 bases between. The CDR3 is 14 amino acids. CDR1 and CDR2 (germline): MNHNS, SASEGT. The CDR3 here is CASSATGGHYEQYF. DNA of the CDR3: TGTGCCAGCAGTGCAACCGGGGGACACTACGAGCAGTACTTC.

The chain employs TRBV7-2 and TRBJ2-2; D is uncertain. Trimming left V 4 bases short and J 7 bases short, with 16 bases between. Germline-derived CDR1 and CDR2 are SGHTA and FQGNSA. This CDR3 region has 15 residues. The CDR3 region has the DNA TGTGCCAGCAGCTCGCCAACGTCTGCGGACGGGGAGCTGTTTTTT. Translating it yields CASSSPTSADGELFF.